Each of the 28 T cell receptor beta chains below was sequenced from the same sample in a study of cytomegalovirus exposure and HLA in healthy donors. Clones were sequenced by immunoSEQ multiplex PCR, and TCRdb holds only the in-frame ones, with some missing. Among 150,000 to 170,000 clones listed, about 86% were seen once. Sequencing was performed on PBMCs. These receptors all stem from a young man in good health and CMV-seropositive.

CDR3 coding DNA: TGCGCCAGCAGCTTGGCGGGGACAGGGCTAGGAAACACCATATATTTT. This gives the protein CASSLAGTGLGNTIYF. The rearrangement uses TRBV5-1 and TRBJ1-3; 9 bases match TRBD1. J lost 4 bases, V lost 0 bases, and 5 bases had no gene match. The CDR3 contains 16 residues. In germline, CDR1 is SGHRS, CDR2 YFSETQ. The full variable domain, in which reference TRBV5-1 and TRBJ1-3 provide the parts outside the CDR3, is KAGVTQTPRYLIKTRGQQVTLSCSPISGHRSVSWYQQTPGQGLQFLFEYFSETQRNKGNFPGRFSGRQFSNSRSEMNVSTLELGDSALYLCASSLAGTGLGNTIYFGEGSWLTVV.

This chain connects TRBV11-1 to TRBJ2-5; D might be TRBD2 (5 bases). CDR1 and CDR2 (germline): SGHAT, FQDESV (reference sequence). With 3 bases removed from V and 5 bases from J, the gap between germline ends came to 16 bases. The CDR3 consists of 15 residues. The DNA of the CDR3 is TGTGCCAGCAGCTTTAGTACCGGGGTTGGCGAGACCCAGTACTTC. Translating it yields CASSFSTGVGETQYF.

The table lists this clone with a few counts. The chain carries TRBV20-1 and TRBJ1-5; D might be TRBD1 (5 bases). Trimming took off 6 bases at V and 6 bases at J, with 9 bases between the two ends. CDR3 size: 11 residues. Germline V gene sequence: CDR1 DFQATT, CDR2 SNEGSKA (reference sequence). In DNA, the CDR3 is TGCAGTGCCGGTGGGGCTCAGCCCCAGCATTTT. Protein product: CSAGGAQPQHF.

The chain has TRBV5-4 and TRBJ1-6; D gene unclear. The CDR3 consists of 15 residues. In germline, CDR1 is SGHNT, CDR2 YYREEE (reference sequence). Trimming took 2 bases from V and 0 from J, leaving 6 bases between them. The CDR3 protein is CASSFSNSYNSPLHF. The CDR3 coding sequence is TGTGCCAGCAGCTTTTCAAACTCCTATAATTCACCCCTCCACTTT.

This clone has only one observation. The chain links TRBV4-1 to TRBJ2-7; a weak D match, TRBD2 (5 bases). This CDR3 region has 15 residues. Trimming took 1 base from V and 2 from J, leaving 12 bases between them. Germline V gene lookup returns CDR1 MGHRA and CDR2 YSYEKL. CDR3 in amino acids: CASSQASGNPYEQYF. The CDR3 nucleotides read TGCGCCAGCAGCCAAGCCTCCGGGAATCCCTACGAGCAGTACTTC.

The DNA of the CDR3 is TGTGCCAGCAGTCCCCGGAGTGGCTATGAGCAGTTCTTC. This codes for CASSPRSGYEQFF. The genes are TRBV27 and TRBJ2-1; unclear D gene. The germline V gene has CDR1 MNHEY and CDR2 SMNVEV (reference sequence). CDR3 length: 13 amino acids. The germline V and J ends were trimmed by 5 bases and 8 bases, with 13 bases remaining between them.

This clone was recorded only once. This chain connects TRBV4-3 to TRBJ1-1; tentative D call: TRBD1 (5 bases). The CDR3 has 14 residues. V dropped 0 bases and J dropped 4 bases, with 9 bases sitting between them. Germline CDR1 LGHNA, CDR2 YSLEER. In DNA, the CDR3 is TGCGCCAGCAGCCAAGAGGCGGGGGGCACTGAAGCTTTCTTT. Translating it yields CASSQEAGGTEAFF.

V usage is TRBV15 and J usage is TRBJ2-3; perhaps TRBD2 as D (6 bases). Trimming took 1 base from V and 5 from J, leaving 13 bases between them. Germline V lookup: CDR1 LNHNV, CDR2 YYDKDF (reference sequence). The CDR3 is 15 amino acids. The CDR3 spells CATSRGLESRDTQYF. DNA for the CDR3: TGTGCCACCAGCAGAGGACTAGAGTCGCGAGATACGCAGTATTTT.

The chain couples TRBV2 to TRBJ2-7; a weak D match, TRBD1 (6 bases). The CDR3 runs 13 residues. Looked up from germline, CDR1 is SNHLY and CDR2 is FYNNEI. V lost 3 bases, J lost 3 bases, and 9 bases lay in between. As DNA, the CDR3 is TGTGCCAGCAGTGACGGGACATACTACGAGCAGTACTTC. Amino acid sequence: CASSDGTYYEQYF.

The chain has TRBV9 and TRBJ2-3, with TRBD2 matching over 10 bases. V shed 0 bases, J shed 0 bases, and the junction held 4 bases outside the gene matches. CDR3 size: 17 residues. CDR1 and CDR2 (germline): SGDLS, YYNGEE. CDR3 sequence (DNA): TGTGCCAGCAGCGTAGAGGGTAGCGGGGGGAGCACAGATACGCAGTATTTT. It yields the protein CASSVEGSGGSTDTQYF.

The V gene is TRBV7-3, the J gene TRBJ2-1, with 8 positions matching TRBD1. V lost 3 bases and J lost 4; bases outside the gene matches: 2. This CDR3 has 14 residues. In germline, CDR1 is SGHTA, CDR2 FQGTGA. The CDR3 region has the DNA TGTGCCAGCAGCTTCACAGGGGGATACAATGAGCAGTTCTTC. It is translated as CASSFTGGYNEQFF.

The chain is built from TRBV30 and TRBJ2-7; no definite D call. The V end was cut by 0 bases, the J end by 6 bases, with 12 bases between. The CDR3 runs 13 residues. Germline V gene lookup returns CDR1 GTSNPN and CDR2 SVGIG (reference sequence). CDR3 nucleotides: TGTGCCTGGAGTGTACACGAGGTCGGCGAGCAGTACTTC. Translated: CAWSVHEVGEQYF.

This chain connects TRBV7-2 to TRBJ1-6; 9 bases agree with TRBD1. This CDR3 contains 18 residues. Losses at the gene ends were 5 bases for V and 2 bases for J; bases not matched to a gene: 10. Germline CDR1 is SGHTA and CDR2 is FQGNSA. This chain's CDR3 is CASSPEGQGRPYNSPLHF. The CDR3 bases are TGTGCCAGCAGCCCAGAGGGACAGGGAAGACCCTATAATTCACCCCTCCACTTT.

This chain uses TRBV9 with TRBJ2-1, with 13 bases lining up with TRBD2. The germline V gene encodes CDR1 SGDLS and CDR2 YYNGEE. Trimming took 3 bases from V and 2 from J; bases not matched to a gene: 5. This CDR3 spans 17 amino acids. The CDR3: CASSGGGLAGTYNEQFF. In nucleotides, the CDR3 is TGTGCCAGCAGCGGGGGGGGACTAGCGGGAACCTACAATGAGCAGTTCTTC.

This CDR3 reads CASSLTRGGIGGNGYTF. In DNA, the CDR3 is TGTGCCAGCAGTTTAACGAGAGGGGGCATTGGAGGGAATGGCTACACCTTC. The V gene is TRBV27, the J gene TRBJ1-2, with TRBD1 matching 7 bases. The CDR3 contains 17 residues. The V and J ends lost 2 bases and 6 bases, in that order; junction bases with no gene match: 15. Germline CDR1 is MNHEY and CDR2 is SMNVEV (reference sequence).

The rearrangement joins TRBV13 to TRBJ2-5; TRBD1 is a possible D gene (5 bases). Germline V gives CDR1 PRHDT, CDR2 FYEKMQ (reference sequence). The CDR3 spans 14 residues. Trimming took off 0 bases at V and 2 bases at J, with 7 bases between the two ends. CDR3 residues: CASSLGTAQETQYF. The DNA for the CDR3 is TGTGCCAGCAGCTTAGGGACAGCACAAGAGACCCAGTACTTC.

The chain couples TRBV6-5 to TRBJ2-3; TRBD1 is a possible D gene (6 bases). Germline V CDR1 and CDR2: MNHEY, SVGAGI. Between the trimmed V and J ends, which lost 2 bases and 5 bases, there was a span of 14 bases. The CDR3 is 15 residues long. CDR3 loop: CASSYGQGRGDTQYF. The DNA for the CDR3 is TGTGCCAGCAGTTACGGCCAGGGCAGGGGAGATACGCAGTATTTT.

The CDR3 region has the DNA TGTGCCAGCAGTTTATCGAGGGGGCGGTCCTACGAGCAGTACTTC. It encodes CASSLSRGRSYEQYF. The gene calls are TRBV27 and TRBJ2-7, with TRBD1 matching 7 bases. After removal of 0 bases from V and 1 base from J, the junction contained 3 bases not matched to a gene. The CDR3 totals 15 residues. Germline V gene data show CDR1 as MNHEY and CDR2 as SMNVEV (reference sequence).

This clone was seen repeatedly, ten times or more. The chain is built from TRBV5-6 and TRBJ1-4, with TRBD1 identical over 11 bases. Trimming took 4 bases from V and 5 from J; bases not matched to a gene: 7. Germline assignment: CDR1 SGHDT and CDR2 YYEEEE. This CDR3 is 16 amino acids long. The CDR3: CASSTGTGGRNEKLFF. The CDR3 DNA reads as TGTGCCAGCAGCACCGGGACAGGGGGACGGAATGAAAAACTGTTTTTT.

This clone has a handful of counts. The chain joins TRBV11-3 to TRBJ1-1, with D perhaps TRBD1 (5 bases). Trimming took 4 bases from V and 1 from J, leaving 10 bases between them. Looked up from germline, CDR1 is SGHNT and CDR2 is YENEEA. The CDR3 is 14 residues long. This CDR3 reads CASSSAGPNTEAFF. The CDR3 nucleotides are TGTGCCAGCAGCTCAGCGGGGCCGAACACTGAAGCTTTCTTT.

V usage is TRBV9 and J usage is TRBJ2-7; tentatively, D is TRBD2 (7 bases). The CDR3 covers 15 residues. CDR1 SGDLS and CDR2 YYNGEE come from the germline V gene. Trimming removed 0 bases from V and 2 bases from J, with 12 bases in between. Written as DNA, the CDR3 is TGTGCCAGCAGCGTAGGCGGGGGCTATACCTACGAGCAGTACTTC. Its protein product is CASSVGGGYTYEQYF.

The chain has TRBV7-2 and TRBJ2-3; D is unresolved. Germline CDR1 reads SGHTA; CDR2 reads FQGNSA. Between the trimmed V and J ends, which lost 2 bases and 0 bases, there was a span of 12 bases. There are 16 residues in the CDR3. The CDR3 DNA reads TGTGCCAGCAGCTTATCTAGGAAACTTAGCACAGATACGCAGTATTTT. The encoded protein is CASSLSRKLSTDTQYF.

The genes are TRBV6-5 and TRBJ1-2; 7 bases line up with TRBD1. Germline CDR1 reads MNHEY; CDR2 reads SVGAGI. CDR3 length equals 15 residues. V was clipped by 10 bases and J by 7 bases; unmatched bases: 18. The CDR3 here is CATKKQGKVTGGYTF. As DNA, the CDR3 is TGTGCCACGAAAAAACAGGGGAAGGTTACCGGTGGCTACACCTTC.

The V and J genes are TRBV6-5 and TRBJ1-4, with no clear D. The CDR3 totals 12 residues. From germline, CDR1 is MNHEY and CDR2 SVGAGI. V was clipped by 6 bases and J by 12 bases, with 14 bases between them. The CDR3 here is CASSLRRGELFF. Written as DNA, the CDR3 is TGTGCCAGCAGCCTACGACGGGGTGAACTGTTTTTT.

In this sample, this clone turned up a few times. The gene calls are TRBV2 and TRBJ1-2; no clear D. Germline V lookup: CDR1 SNHLY, CDR2 FYNNEI. V lost 0 bases, J lost 7 bases, and 9 bases lay in between. The CDR3 length is 13 residues. The CDR3 bases are TGTGCCAGCAGTGAAGCGAGGTTGGGTGGCTACACCTTC. Protein product: CASSEARLGGYTF.

The chain has TRBV6-1 and TRBJ2-7; TRBD1 aligns across 9 bases. With V trimmed by 2 bases and J by 3 bases, 2 bases remained unmatched. This CDR3 is built from 14 residues. CDR1 MNHNS and CDR2 SASEGT come from the germline V gene. The CDR3 spells CASSEWGQGYEQYF. In DNA form, the CDR3 reads TGTGCCAGCAGTGAATGGGGACAGGGCTACGAGCAGTACTTC.

The rearrangement uses TRBV29-1 and TRBJ1-1; D is unresolved. Germline CDR1 SQVTM, CDR2 ANQGSEA. The CDR3 length is 11 residues. V was trimmed by 4 bases and J by 0 bases, leaving 3 bases between them. The CDR3, as DNA: TGCAGCGTTGTCATGAACACTGAAGCTTTCTTT. It specifies CSVVMNTEAFF.

The rearrangement links TRBV5-6 to TRBJ1-1; D perhaps matches TRBD1 (6 bases). Trimming left V 4 bases short and J 0 bases short, with 13 bases between. Germline lookup yields CDR1 SGHDT and CDR2 YYEEEE. The CDR3 loop spans 15 amino acids. Here the CDR3 DNA reads TGTGCCAGCAGCATAGGACAGTCCCTGAACACTGAAGCTTTCTTT. It is translated as CASSIGQSLNTEAFF.